One sample yielded the 7 T cell receptor beta chains listed below, sequenced in a study of naive and memory T cell subsets. The SP2 primer and nested alpha and beta constant region primers amplified ligated cDNA in four rounds. TCRdb ran MiXCR on the 5' RACE reads and lists one entry per CDR3 protein. The repertoire holds roughly 60,000 distinct CDR3 sequences, with about 7.2% as singletons. A UMI-containing oligonucleotide was joined by 3' ligation to the TCR cDNA template. The receptor source for this set is a male donor in good health.

This sequence joins TRBV3-1 and TRBJ2-3, with 10 bases identical to TRBD2. The CDR3 runs 21 residues. CDR1 and CDR2 from the germline V gene are LGHDT and YNNKEL (reference sequence). V shed 0 bases and J 2 bases; nucleotides not matched to a gene: 17. In nucleotides, the CDR3 is TGTGCCAGCAGCCAAGATCAGATGCTAGCGGGGGAAGTGGGTTTCACAGATACGCAGTATTTT. Its translation is CASSQDQMLAGEVGFTDTQYF.

This clonotype was counted at least ten times. The J gene is TRBJ2-7, the V gene TRBV6-5, with 8 nucleotides matching TRBD2. Losses at the gene ends were 0 bases for V and 3 bases for J; bases not matched to a gene: 10. CDR3 length: 17 residues. Germline CDR1 MNHEY, CDR2 SVGAGI. CDR3 amino acids: CASSYSRTAGAYYEQYF. The CDR3 coding sequence is TGTGCCAGCAGTTACTCGAGGACAGCGGGAGCTTACTACGAGCAGTACTTC.

This clonotype was counted a few times. The rearrangement links TRBV11-1 to TRBJ1-1, with a weak D call TRBD1 (5 bases). The CDR3 runs 13 residues. With 5 bases removed from V and 2 bases from J, the gap between germline ends came to 9 bases. Germline-derived CDR1 and CDR2 are SGHAT and FQDESV (reference sequence). The CDR3 bases are TGTGCCAGCAGCATGACAGAAAACACTGAAGCTTTCTTT. It codes for CASSMTENTEAFF.

This clonotype was observed a handful of times. The CDR3 DNA sequence: TGTGCCAGCAGCGGGGAGGGGAGTCCTTACTACGAGCAGTACTTC. Encoded protein: CASSGEGSPYYEQYF. This chain joins TRBV9 and TRBJ2-7; TRBD2 agrees at 7 bases. Germline V gene data show CDR1 as SGDLS and CDR2 as YYNGEE. The junction had 9 bases not matched to a gene; V was cut back by 3 bases and J by 3 bases. CDR3 size: 15 residues. Full variable domain (missing parts from reference TRBV9 and TRBJ2-7): DSGVTQTPKHLITATGQRVTLRCSPRSGDLSVYWYQQSLDQGLQFLIQYYNGEERAKGNILERFSAQQFPDLHSELNLSSLELGDSALYFCASSGEGSPYYEQYFGPGTRLTVT.

This clonotype came up once. A much larger clone differs from this one at a single base, so this may be a read error. The CDR3 carries no conserved terminal phenylalanine or tryptophan, so it likely arises from a read error. The CDR3 region is CASSFEAGTVVNYGYTL. CDR3 coding DNA: TGCGCCAGCAGCTTTGAGGCAGGGACAGTAGTTAACTATGGCTACACCTTA. The rearrangement joins TRBV5-1 to TRBJ1-2; 7 bases are shared with TRBD1. Per the germline V gene, CDR1 is SGHRS and CDR2 is YFSETQ. The length of the CDR3 is 17 residues. Trimming took 2 bases from V and 1 from J; bases not matched to a gene: 11.

This clonotype was recorded a few times. The J gene is TRBJ1-4, the V gene TRBV6-1; D gene unclear. This CDR3 region has 14 residues. Per germline, CDR1 MNHNS and CDR2 SASEGT. V lost 0 bases, J lost 5 bases, and 7 bases lay in between. The CDR3 DNA reads as TGTGCCAGCAGTGAAGCGCTACAGAATGAAAAACTGTTTTTT. It specifies CASSEALQNEKLFF.

V gene TRBV12-3 or TRBV12-4 combines with J gene TRBJ1-2; no firm D call. V lost 8 bases, J lost 3 bases, and 10 bases lay in between. CDR3 size: 12 residues. As DNA, the CDR3 is TGTGCCAGCCAAGGACGGGACTATGGCTACACCTTC. This gives the protein CASQGRDYGYTF.